Listed below are T cell receptor beta chains from one sample, sequenced in a study of cytomegalovirus exposure and HLA in healthy donors. The repertoire was sequenced with immunoSEQ multiplex PCR; TCRdb's copy has only in-frame clones and lacks some. The table has 100,000 to 150,000 clones, 50% to 80% seen once. Sequenced sample: PBMCs. The receptors were gathered from a woman between 40 and 50 years old in good health and CMV-seropositive. Each CDR3 is given with its conserved first and last residue.

V: TRBV7-7
J: TRBJ2-3
length: 16
CDR3: CASSTGQGAGTDTQYF

V: TRBV6-5
J: TRBJ1-1
length: 14
CDR3: CASSYGDRGNEAFF

V: TRBV27
J: TRBJ2-7
length: 15
CDR3: CASSLKGTSLYEQYF

V: TRBV13
J: TRBJ2-7
length: 15
CDR3: CASSLQTGNSYEQYF

V: TRBV5-6
J: TRBJ1-2
length: 13
CDR3: CASTMTGTRGYTF

V: TRBV5-6
J: TRBJ2-1
length: 14
CDR3: CASSWTSGKDEQFF

V: TRBV19
J: TRBJ1-2
length: 17
CDR3: CASSLTGQGTPNYGYTF

V: TRBV10-3
J: TRBJ2-5
length: 14
CDR3: CAISEWQGPETQYF

V: TRBV5-6
J: TRBJ1-2
length: 13
CDR3: CASSLAGNYGYTF

V: TRBV14
J: TRBJ2-2
length: 15
CDR3: CASSQFDRAIGELFF

V: TRBV5-8
J: TRBJ2-5
length: 15
CDR3: CASSFRQGASGTQYF

V: TRBV2
J: TRBJ2-5
length: 13
CDR3: CASRGGHQETQYF

V: TRBV28
J: TRBJ2-7
length: 19
CDR3: CATVTIPGLAGGSTHEQYF

V: TRBV28
J: TRBJ2-6
length: 14
CDR3: CASRTGAGANVLTF

V: TRBV5-8
J: TRBJ1-1
length: 16
CDR3: CASSLGDRASNTEAFF

V: TRBV15
J: TRBJ1-5
length: 20
CDR3: CATSRAPGQGLEISNQPQHF

V: TRBV5-6
J: TRBJ1-1
length: 14
CDR3: CASSLRGYGTEAFF

V: TRBV5-1
J: TRBJ2-7
length: 14
CDR3: CASSIDPSRREQYF

V: TRBV19
J: TRBJ1-2
length: 14
CDR3: CASSIDTDSYGYTF

V: TRBV5-6
J: TRBJ1-2
length: 15
CDR3: CASSPMGQLYYGYTF

V: TRBV10-3
J: TRBJ2-1
length: 18
CDR3: CAIEPDIPGGRNKNEQFF

V: TRBV5-6
J: TRBJ1-2
length: 11
CDR3: CASKTEGGYTF

V: TRBV7-9
J: TRBJ2-5
length: 15
CDR3: CASSWGTGAAETQYF

V: TRBV6-6
J: TRBJ2-7
length: 12
CDR3: CASTEQGYEQYF

V: TRBV10-3
J: .
length: 13
CDR3: CAIMDRSSYEQYF

V: TRBV27
J: TRBJ2-7
length: 11
CDR3: CASSRLGEQYF

V: TRBV9
J: TRBJ2-3
length: 14
CDR3: CASSAGSWTDTQYF

V: TRBV5-1
J: TRBJ1-5
length: 15
CDR3: CASSLEGASNQPQHF

V: TRBV10-3
J: TRBJ2-1
length: 15
CDR3: CAIKERGGRDNEQFF

V: TRBV9
J: TRBJ1-1
length: 16
CDR3: CASSPRQGAVNTEAFF

V: TRBV6-1
J: .
length: 12
CDR3: CASRDRYYEQYF

V: TRBV6-5
J: TRBJ1-2
length: 11
CDR3: CASRTAGGYTF

V: TRBV2
J: TRBJ2-5
length: 10
CDR3: CASGAETQYF

V: TRBV19
J: TRBJ2-3
length: 18
CDR3: CASRWGSGRAGGPDTQYF

V: TRBV6-1
J: TRBJ1-1
length: 13
CDR3: CASSDLRGTEAFF

V: TRBV5-1
J: TRBJ2-7
length: 15
CDR3: CASSFSLAIDSEQYF

V: TRBV18
J: TRBJ2-1
length: 16
CDR3: CASSLDPGRAHNEQFF

V: TRBV19
J: TRBJ2-2
length: 15
CDR3: CASSIGDRYTGELFF

V: TRBV6-1
J: TRBJ1-2
length: 15
CDR3: CASSEPGQGAHGYPF

V: TRBV9
J: TRBJ1-5
length: 15
CDR3: CASSEGVYSNQPQHF